The next 9 T cell receptor beta chains were all read from a single sample in a study of naive and memory T cell subsets. Amplification of ligated cDNA took four PCR rounds with SP2 and nested alpha and beta constant primers. TCRdb re-analysed the UMI-ligation and nested PCR reads in MiXCR, keeping a single row per CDR3 protein. The sample comprises around 33,000 distinct CDR3 sequences, roughly 7.3% of which are singletons, and approximately 3% rests with the top ten. Treatment of the sample: skin biopsy from PPD injection site in Mantoux-positive individual. A UMI-containing oligonucleotide was joined by 3' ligation to the TCR cDNA template. The sequencing used skin, collected from a tuberculin skin test site. These receptors were collected from an adult in good health.

This clonotype counts as medium-sized. The rearrangement uses TRBV20-1 and TRBJ2-2, with 9 positions matching TRBD1. The CDR3 sequence is 15 residues long. Unmatched junction bases numbered 3, after V lost 4 bases and J lost 0 bases. The V gene's germline CDR1 is DFQATT and CDR2 SNEGSKA (reference sequence). The CDR3 here is CSATRQGANTGELFF. The CDR3 DNA reads as TGCAGTGCTACCAGACAGGGGGCGAACACCGGGGAGCTGTTTTTT.

This clonotype was observed a handful of times. The chain has TRBV27 and TRBJ1-1; D is possibly TRBD1 (5 bases). Germline CDR1 is MNHEY and CDR2 is SMNVEV (reference sequence). V was trimmed by 7 bases and J by 3 bases, leaving 15 bases between them. The CDR3 length is 14 residues. The CDR3 bases are TGTGCCAGCATCGCCCGCGGGGGAGACACTGAAGCTTTCTTT. Translating gives CASIARGGDTEAFF.

This clonotype was seen ten or more times. V and J are TRBV18 and TRBJ2-7; 7 bases align to TRBD1. V lost 5 bases, J lost 0 bases, and 31 bases stayed unmatched. This CDR3 has 23 residues. Germline CDR1 reads KGHSH; CDR2 reads LQKENI. This CDR3 is CASSGKGFLSDREQGRNSYEQYF. The CDR3 coding sequence is TGTGCCAGCTCAGGGAAGGGGTTCCTTTCCGATAGAGAACAGGGGCGAAACTCCTACGAGCAGTACTTC.

This clonotype was detected ten times or more. The chain couples TRBV18 to TRBJ2-7; 9 nucleotides match TRBD1. The CDR3 spans 16 residues. From germline, CDR1 is KGHSH and CDR2 LQKENI. Unmatched junction bases numbered 6, after V lost 3 bases and J lost 0 bases. In nucleotides, the CDR3 is TGTGCCAGCTCACCTTTCGGGACAGGGAGCTCCTACGAGCAGTACTTC. This sequence encodes CASSPFGTGSSYEQYF.

This clonotype was found many times. The V call is TRBV4-2, the J call TRBJ2-7, with 10 bases matching TRBD2. Germline V gene lookup returns CDR1 LGHNA and CDR2 YNFKEQ. This CDR3 region has 16 residues. The J segment lost 2 bases and the V segment lost 3 bases, leaving 7 bases of the junction unmatched. The CDR3 bases are TGTGCCAGCAGCCAGCACTTAGCGGGGGGAACCTACGAGCAGTACTTC. Translated, it gives CASSQHLAGGTYEQYF.

A remark on this clonotype: Given a much more abundant clone one base away, this may be a read error. The chain links TRBV12-5 to TRBJ2-1; D remains ambiguous. This CDR3 region has 12 residues. V was shortened by 4 bases and J by 11 bases, with 12 bases between the two germline ends. Germline CDR1 reads LGHNT; CDR2 reads FRNRAP. This CDR3 reads CASGSGSNQQFF. The CDR3 nucleotides are TGTGCTAGTGGTTCCGGCAGTAATCAGCAGTTCTTC.

In this sample, this clonotype turned up many times. The gene calls are TRBV5-6 and TRBJ2-1; 9 positions match TRBD1. Unmatched junction bases numbered 6, after V lost 3 bases and J lost 8 bases. The length of the CDR3 is 14 residues. From germline, CDR1 is SGHDT and CDR2 YYEEEE. CDR3 loop: CASSSGTGNDEQFF. In DNA form, the CDR3 reads TGTGCCAGCAGCTCCGGGACAGGGAATGATGAGCAGTTCTTC.

The J gene is TRBJ2-7, the V gene TRBV7-2; D is uncertain. CDR3 size: 14 residues. Germline V gene lookup returns CDR1 SGHTA and CDR2 FQGNSA. The V gene lost 5 bases and the J gene lost 1 base, with 12 bases spanning the gap. DNA for the CDR3: TGTGCCAGCAGCCGAACATATACTTCCTACGAGCAGTACTTC. It translates to CASSRTYTSYEQYF.

The sample holds many counts of this clonotype. In DNA form, the CDR3 reads TGTGCCAGCAGTCCTAGCGGGGGGCTGGAGACCCAGTACTTC. Amino acids: CASSPSGGLETQYF. The gene calls are TRBV12-3 or TRBV12-4 and TRBJ2-5, with 11 bases matching TRBD2. V shed 5 bases, J shed 5 bases, and the junction held 4 bases outside the gene matches. This CDR3 has 14 amino acids.